This T cell receptor beta chain was profiled in a study of T-cell memory formation after mild COVID-19. TCRdb re-derived calls from the 5' RACE reads in MiXCR, one entry per CDR3 protein. The sample consists of about 290,000 distinct CDR3 sequences, 15% to 20% of them appearing once. This CDR3 region has 16 residues. CDR1 is MNHEY and CDR2 is SVGEGT in the germline V gene. The V gene lost 2 bases and the J gene lost 7 bases, with 15 bases spanning the gap. The clonotype comes from a man aged 18-30 years who had mild COVID-19 (a few samples of this study predate the infection). Cell type and time point are not known. This chain uses TRBV6-2 or TRBV6-3 with TRBJ1-6; D remains unclear. The sequenced sample was PBMCs or a T cell subset sorted from them (not recorded which). The CDR3 bases are TGTGCCAGCAGTTACCACGAACGGACTGAGAATTCACCCCTCCACTTT. This encodes CASSYHERTENSPLHF.